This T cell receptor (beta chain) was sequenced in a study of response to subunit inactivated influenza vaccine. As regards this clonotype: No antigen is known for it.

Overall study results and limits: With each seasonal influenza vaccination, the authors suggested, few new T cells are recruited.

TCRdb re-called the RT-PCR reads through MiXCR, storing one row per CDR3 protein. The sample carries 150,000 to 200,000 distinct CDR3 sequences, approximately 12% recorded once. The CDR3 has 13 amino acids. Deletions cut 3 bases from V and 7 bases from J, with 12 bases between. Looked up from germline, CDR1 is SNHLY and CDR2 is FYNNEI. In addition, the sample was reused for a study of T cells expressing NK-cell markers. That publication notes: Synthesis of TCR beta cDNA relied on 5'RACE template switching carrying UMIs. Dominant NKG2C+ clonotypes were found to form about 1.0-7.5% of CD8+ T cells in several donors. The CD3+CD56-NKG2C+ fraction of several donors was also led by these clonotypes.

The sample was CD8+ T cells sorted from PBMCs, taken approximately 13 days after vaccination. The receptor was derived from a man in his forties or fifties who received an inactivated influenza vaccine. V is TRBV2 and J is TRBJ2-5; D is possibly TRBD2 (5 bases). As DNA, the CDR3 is TGTGCCAGCAGTGAGAGGGATGCGCGGACCCAGTACTTC. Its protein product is CASSERDARTQYF.